This is a list of T cell receptor beta chains from one sample in a study of blood T cells in healthy people across ages. One entry per CDR3 protein, called by TCRdb with MiXCR from the 5' RACE reads. Altogether about 1.6 million distinct CDR3 sequences are present, roughly a third being singletons, with the ten largest covering about 11%. The specimen was blood. These receptor sequences come from a woman in her twenties or thirties in good health. Both conserved end residues are part of each CDR3. The order of the fields is D gene, J gene, clone size, V gene, CDR3 protein, CDR3 DNA. The D gene is left open where the match is weak. Not every row has a clone size; where given, it reads once, few, many or a size class.

d_gene: TRBD1; j_gene: TRBJ2-1; abundance: .; v_gene: TRBV2; CDR3aa: CAPTRGPVIGVGEQFF; CDR3nt: TGTGCCCCCACAAGGGGGCCGGTGATCGGAGTTGGTGAGCAGTTCTTC
d_gene: .; j_gene: TRBJ2-3; abundance: .; v_gene: TRBV20-1; CDR3aa: CSGEMVYRGTSTDTQYF; CDR3nt: TGCAGTGGAGAAATGGTTTACCGCGGGACCAGCACAGATACGCAGTATTTT
d_gene: .; j_gene: TRBJ2-1; abundance: .; v_gene: TRBV4-2; CDR3aa: CASSAQHAEQFF; CDR3nt: TGTGCCAGCAGCGCGCAGCATGCGGAGCAGTTCTTC
d_gene: TRBD1; j_gene: TRBJ2-5; abundance: few; v_gene: TRBV27; CDR3aa: CASSPHLGQAPQETQYF; CDR3nt: TGTGCCAGCAGTCCTCACCTGGGACAGGCCCCTCAAGAGACCCAGTACTTC
d_gene: .; j_gene: TRBJ1-2; abundance: few; v_gene: TRBV3-1; CDR3aa: CASSQATDRNLYGYTF; CDR3nt: TGTGCCAGCAGCCAAGCCACCGACAGAAACCTCTATGGCTACACCTTC
d_gene: TRBD2; j_gene: TRBJ2-7; abundance: few; v_gene: TRBV3-1; CDR3aa: CASSQGVPAGVAGEQYF; CDR3nt: TGTGCCAGCAGCCAAGGGGTTCCAGCGGGAGTTGCGGGCGAGCAGTACTTC
d_gene: .; j_gene: TRBJ1-5; abundance: .; v_gene: TRBV5-8; CDR3aa: CASTKGTKENQPQHF; CDR3nt: TGTGCCAGCACTAAAGGGACAAAAGAGAATCAGCCCCAGCATTTT
d_gene: TRBD1; j_gene: TRBJ1-5; abundance: few; v_gene: TRBV10-3; CDR3aa: CAISESSGTVSNQPQHF; CDR3nt: TGTGCCATCAGTGAGTCCTCCGGGACAGTGAGCAATCAGCCCCAGCATTTT
d_gene: .; j_gene: TRBJ2-3; abundance: few; v_gene: TRBV4-2; CDR3aa: CASSQGGRDMDTQYF; CDR3nt: TGTGCCAGCAGCCAAGGTGGTAGGGACATGGATACGCAGTATTTT
d_gene: .; j_gene: TRBJ1-2; abundance: few; v_gene: TRBV25-1; CDR3aa: CASSEYGGYTF; CDR3nt: TGTGCCAGCAGTGAATACGGTGGCTACACCTTC
d_gene: TRBD2; j_gene: TRBJ2-5; abundance: few; v_gene: TRBV20-1; CDR3aa: CSAREPAGPKYQETQYF; CDR3nt: TGCAGTGCTAGGGAGCCAGCGGGGCCTAAGTACCAAGAGACCCAGTACTTC
d_gene: .; j_gene: TRBJ1-1; abundance: .; v_gene: TRBV28; CDR3aa: CASDDLNTEAFF; CDR3nt: TGTGCCAGTGACGATTTGAACACTGAAGCTTTCTTT
d_gene: .; j_gene: TRBJ2-5; abundance: few; v_gene: TRBV7-2; CDR3aa: CASSLHRGGQETQYF; CDR3nt: TGTGCCAGCAGTCTTCACAGGGGGGGGCAAGAGACCCAGTACTTC
d_gene: .; j_gene: TRBJ1-1; abundance: .; v_gene: TRBV6-1; CDR3aa: CASRMTTNTEAFF; CDR3nt: TGTGCCAGCAGAATGACCACGAACACTGAAGCTTTCTTT
d_gene: .; j_gene: TRBJ2-1; abundance: .; v_gene: TRBV29-1; CDR3aa: CSVLWANEQFF; CDR3nt: TGCAGCGTTCTCTGGGCCAATGAGCAGTTCTTC
d_gene: .; j_gene: TRBJ1-2; abundance: many; v_gene: TRBV6-6; CDR3aa: CASTPTAQGRGYTF; CDR3nt: TGTGCCAGCACCCCGACGGCCCAAGGGAGAGGCTACACCTTC
d_gene: .; j_gene: TRBJ1-6; abundance: few; v_gene: TRBV7-9; CDR3aa: CASSSKQGGGSPLHF; CDR3nt: TGTGCCAGCAGCTCAAAACAGGGTGGGGGTTCACCCCTCCACTTT
d_gene: TRBD2; j_gene: TRBJ2-5; abundance: once; v_gene: TRBV4-2; CDR3aa: CASSQGGGDQEAQYF; CDR3nt: TGTGCCAGCAGCCAAGGGGGGGGGGACCAAGAGGCCCAGTACTTC
d_gene: .; j_gene: TRBJ1-2; abundance: .; v_gene: TRBV9; CDR3aa: CASSVDLARIDYTF; CDR3nt: TGTGCCAGCAGCGTAGATTTAGCGAGGATCGACTACACCTTC
d_gene: .; j_gene: TRBJ2-7; abundance: .; v_gene: TRBV4-1; CDR3aa: CASSQEGTLGEQYF; CDR3nt: TGCGCCAGCAGCCAAGAGGGAACTTTGGGCGAGCAGTACTTC
d_gene: .; j_gene: TRBJ1-1; abundance: .; v_gene: TRBV7-3; CDR3aa: CASSLGFGPAEAFF; CDR3nt: TGTGCCAGCAGCTTAGGGTTTGGGCCAGCTGAAGCTTTCTTT
d_gene: .; j_gene: TRBJ2-3; abundance: few; v_gene: TRBV6-6; CDR3aa: CASSYGPGTDTRYF; CDR3nt: TGTGCCAGCAGTTACGGGCCCGGCACAGATACGCGGTATTTT
d_gene: .; j_gene: TRBJ2-7; abundance: .; v_gene: TRBV7-2; CDR3aa: CASSSPGRRGEQYF; CDR3nt: TGTGCCAGCAGCTCGCCGGGACGGCGGGGCGAGCAGTACTTC
d_gene: TRBD2; j_gene: TRBJ2-2; abundance: .; v_gene: TRBV2; CDR3aa: CASRGLAGGYNGELFF; CDR3nt: TGTGCCAGCAGAGGACTAGCGGGAGGGTACAACGGGGAGCTGTTTTTT
d_gene: .; j_gene: TRBJ2-5; abundance: .; v_gene: TRBV6-1; CDR3aa: CASRAAIQSKQYF; CDR3nt: TGTGCCAGCAGGGCAGCGATACAGAGCAAGCAGTACTTC
d_gene: .; j_gene: TRBJ1-2; abundance: many; v_gene: TRBV5-5; CDR3aa: CASSPESGPDGYTF; CDR3nt: TGTGCCAGCAGCCCGGAATCCGGTCCGGATGGCTACACCTTC
d_gene: .; j_gene: TRBJ1-1; abundance: few; v_gene: TRBV12-3/TRBV12-4; CDR3aa: CASSSDRMNTEAFF; CDR3nt: TGTGCCAGCAGTTCGGACAGAATGAACACTGAAGCTTTCTTT
d_gene: .; j_gene: TRBJ2-7; abundance: .; v_gene: TRBV28; CDR3aa: CASTELAPEKRSSYEQYF; CDR3nt: TGTGCCAGCACCGAACTAGCCCCCGAGAAGCGGAGCTCCTACGAGCAGTACTTC
d_gene: TRBD1; j_gene: TRBJ2-5; abundance: few; v_gene: TRBV7-2; CDR3aa: CASSRDRVDQETQYF; CDR3nt: TGTGCCAGCAGCCGGGACAGGGTGGACCAAGAGACCCAGTACTTC
d_gene: TRBD1; j_gene: TRBJ2-5; abundance: few; v_gene: TRBV5-1; CDR3aa: CASSSGQGHQETQYF; CDR3nt: TGCGCCAGCAGCTCGGGACAGGGCCACCAAGAGACCCAGTACTTC
d_gene: .; j_gene: TRBJ2-7; abundance: .; v_gene: TRBV7-2; CDR3aa: CASSPHSGGGSYEQYF; CDR3nt: TGTGCCAGCAGCCCCCACTCCGGGGGAGGCTCCTACGAGCAGTACTTC
d_gene: .; j_gene: TRBJ1-5; abundance: few; v_gene: TRBV20-1; CDR3aa: CSARASGRYDQPQHF; CDR3nt: TGCAGTGCTAGGGCCTCAGGGAGGTACGATCAGCCCCAGCATTTT
d_gene: TRBD1; j_gene: TRBJ1-4; abundance: many; v_gene: TRBV24-1; CDR3aa: CATSRTGDNEKLFF; CDR3nt: TGTGCCACCAGTCGGACAGGCGATAATGAAAAACTGTTTTTT
d_gene: .; j_gene: TRBJ2-7; abundance: .; v_gene: TRBV6-1; CDR3aa: CASSEFDGFNYEQYF; CDR3nt: TGTGCCAGCAGTGAGTTCGACGGATTTAACTACGAGCAGTACTTC
d_gene: .; j_gene: TRBJ2-5; abundance: few; v_gene: TRBV13; CDR3aa: CASSPRGVGGEETQYF; CDR3nt: TGTGCCAGCAGCCCTAGGGGGGTTGGAGGAGAAGAGACCCAGTACTTC
d_gene: .; j_gene: TRBJ2-1; abundance: .; v_gene: TRBV3-1; CDR3aa: CASSREDRYNEQFF; CDR3nt: TGTGCCAGCAGCCGGGAGGACAGATACAATGAGCAGTTCTTC
d_gene: .; j_gene: TRBJ1-2; abundance: few; v_gene: TRBV30; CDR3aa: CAWSGGVGYTF; CDR3nt: TGTGCCTGGAGTGGCGGAGTTGGCTACACCTTC
d_gene: .; j_gene: TRBJ1-1; abundance: once; v_gene: TRBV7-3; CDR3aa: CASSSPPSEAFF; CDR3nt: TGTGCCAGCAGCTCCCCACCGAGTGAAGCTTTCTTT
d_gene: .; j_gene: TRBJ1-5; abundance: .; v_gene: TRBV21-1; CDR3aa: CASSRAGERRNQPQHF; CDR3nt: TGTGCCAGCAGCAGGGCAGGGGAACGGAGAAATCAGCCCCAGCATTTT
d_gene: TRBD1; j_gene: TRBJ1-1; abundance: .; v_gene: TRBV6-2/TRBV6-3; CDR3aa: CASSFNRGIQTEAFF; CDR3nt: TGTGCCAGCAGTTTCAACAGGGGGATTCAGACTGAAGCTTTCTTT
d_gene: .; j_gene: TRBJ2-5; abundance: .; v_gene: TRBV27; CDR3aa: CASSLRRSGAQETQYF; CDR3nt: TGTGCCAGCAGTTTGAGAAGGAGTGGGGCCCAAGAGACCCAGTACTTC
d_gene: .; j_gene: TRBJ2-7; abundance: many; v_gene: TRBV10-3; CDR3aa: CAISDQNGAYEQYF; CDR3nt: TGTGCCATCAGTGACCAGAACGGTGCCTACGAGCAGTACTTC